This T cell receptor (beta chain) originates from a study of T-cell memory formation after mild COVID-19 (dated by TCRdb to 2020 to 2022). At the level of the whole study: TCR sequence clusters from the two donors were largely donor specific. The cohort was made up of two young adult volunteers, one female and one male, who were previously healthy. In two donors, T-cell clones that expanded and contracted after mild COVID-19 were followed by sequencing TCRalpha and TCRbeta repertoires longitudinally. Results the study describes overall, beyond this receptor: The detection of some responding clones in pre-infection memory suggests that pre-existing cross-reactive memory T cells joined the SARS-CoV-2 response. Contracting CD4+ clones turned up mainly in the CM and EM memory subsets, whereas EMRA was where CD8+ clones were enriched. The study covered only a couple of mild cases, and larger cohorts including severe cases with pre-infection samples were considered necessary. Clones contracting from day 15 to 85 had balanced CD4/CD8 phenotypes, while a second wave expanding from day 15 to 37 was biased towards CD4+. SARS-CoV-2 specificity was not confirmed for the second-wave clones peaking on day 37.

This clonotype has only a few counts. Its antigen specificity is not known. No much larger clonotype is one base removed from it; base qualities were not supplied. Ficoll-Paque density gradient centrifugation was the method used to isolate PBMCs. TCRdb shows the sequencer as Illumina NovaSeq 6000. Using 5'RACE with constant-segment primers, TCRalpha and TCRbeta cDNA libraries were constructed, with sample barcodes and unique molecular identifiers added in the process. RNA was extracted from every sample with Trizol reagent. Amplification of the libraries took two PCR steps, and the second step added a second sample barcode plus Illumina TruSeq adapters. Sequencing of the libraries was done on an Illumina NovaSeq, producing 2 x 150 bp paired-end reads. In the authors' own workflow: With migec v1.2.7, reads were demultiplexed and then collapsed into UMI-guided consensus sequences. Using mixcr v2.1.11, UMI consensuses were aligned to TRA and TRB V and J templates and then assembled into clonotypes. Clonotypes were classified as expanded or contracted when called significant by both edgeR and NoisET, with noise models trained on biological replicates. For edgeR calls, the cutoffs were a false discovery rate-adjusted p below 0.01 and a log2 fold-change threshold of 1. As an exploratory analysis of dynamics, max-normalized trajectories of the 1000 most abundant clonotypes were examined with PCA combined with hierarchical clustering. Separately sequenced CD4+ and CD8+ repertoires were used to assign a CD4 or CD8 phenotype to each responding clone. TCRdb reanalyzed the raw reads on its own, using fastp at Q25 for trimming and MiXCR for clone calling, and kept in-frame beta chains. Every CDR3 protein is listed once, alongside the most common genes and DNA of its rows. The V and J calls here are based on TCRdb, not the publication. This sample comprises fewer than 650,000 distinct CDR3 sequences, around 15% of them detected only once. Clones ranked in the top ten supply just over 8% of the sample.

The CDR3 covers 17 residues, taking in both the cysteine and the phenylalanine. Only the CDR3 portion is preserved as DNA: 51 bases, with reading frame beginning at the first base. Trimming takes 6 bases off V and 3 bases off J; junction bases not matched to a gene: 7. The sample comprised PBMCs or a T cell subset sorted from them (not recorded which). In this chain, TRBV12-3 or TRBV12-4 is recombined with TRBJ2-5; 16 junctional bases match TRBD2. The origin of this receptor is an adult woman who had mild COVID-19 (a few samples of this study predate the infection). The sample titles of this study are shuffled in the database, so cell type and time point are left out; the donor was told from shared clones. CDR3 protein: CASSRGTSGRAEETQYF. The DNA is as follows: TGTGCCAGCAGCCGTGGGACTAGCGGGAGGGCCGAAGAGACCCAGTACTTC.